Following are 5 T cell receptor beta chains from one sample sequenced in a study of blood T cell repertoires in COVID-19. Sequencing was performed with immunoSEQ multiplex PCR; in TCRdb, only in-frame clones are kept and a portion is missing. This sample has about 200,000 clones, with about three quarters found just once. Source material: peripheral blood. The receptors shown here come from a woman older than 75 with active or convalescent COVID-19.

V gene TRBV4-3 combines with J gene TRBJ2-7, with TRBD2 as a possible D gene (5 bases). This CDR3 comprises 15 residues. The germline V gene has CDR1 LGHNA and CDR2 YSLEER. Between the trimmed V and J ends, which lost 3 bases and 0 bases, there was a span of 12 bases. The CDR3 spells CASSQDWSSSYEQYF. As DNA, the CDR3 is TGCGCCAGCAGCCAGGACTGGTCGAGCTCCTACGAGCAGTACTTC.

The chain employs TRBV10-3 and TRBJ1-1; 7 positions agree with TRBD1. CDR1 is ENHRY and CDR2 is SYGVKD in the germline V gene. The CDR3 covers 14 residues. The V and J ends lost 6 bases and 4 bases, in that order; junction bases with no gene match: 8. CDR3 in amino acids: CAIRGTATTTEAFF. The CDR3 DNA sequence: TGTGCCATCAGGGGGACAGCCACGACCACTGAAGCTTTCTTT.

The V gene is TRBV18, the J gene TRBJ1-1; D is ambiguous. This CDR3 is built from 14 residues. V gave up 6 bases and J gave up 3 bases, with 14 bases separating them. Per the germline V gene, CDR1 is KGHSH and CDR2 is LQKENI. The CDR3 is CASSPVIVHTEAFF. CDR3 bases: TGTGCCAGCTCGCCGGTGATCGTCCACACTGAAGCTTTCTTT.

V is TRBV15 and J is TRBJ2-1; perhaps TRBD1 as D (5 bases). V was pared by 1 base and J by 7 bases, with 20 bases between. Germline V gene data show CDR1 as LNHNV and CDR2 as YYDKDF (reference sequence). The CDR3 contains 17 residues. The CDR3 bases are TGTGCCACCAGCAGAGTTTTTGGCAGGGTTAGGGGAAATGAGCAGTTCTTC. Its translation: CATSRVFGRVRGNEQFF.

The chain couples TRBV5-4 to TRBJ1-4; 7 bases line up with TRBD1. The CDR3 is 15 residues long. Germline-derived CDR1 and CDR2 are SGHNT and YYREEE (reference sequence). V lost 4 bases and J lost 3; bases outside the gene matches: 6. CDR3 protein: CASSVTGVSNEKLFF. Written as DNA, the CDR3 is TGTGCCAGCAGCGTAACAGGGGTTTCTAATGAAAAACTGTTTTTT.